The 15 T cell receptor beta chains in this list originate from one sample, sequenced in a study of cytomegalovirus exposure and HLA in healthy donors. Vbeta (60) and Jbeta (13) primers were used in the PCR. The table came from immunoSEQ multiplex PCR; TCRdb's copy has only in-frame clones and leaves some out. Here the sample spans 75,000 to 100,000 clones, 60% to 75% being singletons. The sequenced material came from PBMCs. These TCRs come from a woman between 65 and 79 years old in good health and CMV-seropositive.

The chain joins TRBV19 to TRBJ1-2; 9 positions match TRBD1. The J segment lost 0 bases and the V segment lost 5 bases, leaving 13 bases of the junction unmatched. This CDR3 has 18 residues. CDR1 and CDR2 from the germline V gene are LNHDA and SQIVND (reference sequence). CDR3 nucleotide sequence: TGTGCCAGTAGTCCGCGAAGGGGACAGGGATGGGCTAACTATGGCTACACCTTC. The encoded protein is CASSPRRGQGWANYGYTF. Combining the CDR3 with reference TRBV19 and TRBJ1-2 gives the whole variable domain DGGITQSPKYLFRKEGQNVTLSCEQNLNHDAMYWYRQDPGQGLRLIYYSQIVNDFQKGDIAEGYSVSREKKESFPLTVTSAQKNPTAFYLCASSPRRGQGWANYGYTFGSGTRLTVV.

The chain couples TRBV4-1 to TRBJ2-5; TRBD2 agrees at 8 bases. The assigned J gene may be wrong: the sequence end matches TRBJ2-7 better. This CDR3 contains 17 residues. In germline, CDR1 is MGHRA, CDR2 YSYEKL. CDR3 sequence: CASSQGPVSGDPYEQYF. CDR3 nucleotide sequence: TGCGCCAGCAGCCAAGGTCCGGTTAGCGGGGATCCCTACGAGCAGTACTTC.

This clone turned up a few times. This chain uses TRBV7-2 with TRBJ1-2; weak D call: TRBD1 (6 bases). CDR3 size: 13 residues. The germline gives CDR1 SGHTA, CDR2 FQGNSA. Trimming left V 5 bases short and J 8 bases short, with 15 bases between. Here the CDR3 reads CASSPRAGEGYTF. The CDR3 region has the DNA TGTGCCAGCAGCCCTCGGGCAGGGGAAGGCTACACCTTC.

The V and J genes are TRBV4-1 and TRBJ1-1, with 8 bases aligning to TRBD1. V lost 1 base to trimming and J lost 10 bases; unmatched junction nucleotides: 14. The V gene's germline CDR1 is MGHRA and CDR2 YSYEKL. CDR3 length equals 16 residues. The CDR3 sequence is CASSQGRRQGIAGAFF. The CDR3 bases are TGCGCCAGCAGCCAAGGCCGCCGACAGGGGATTGCCGGAGCTTTCTTT.

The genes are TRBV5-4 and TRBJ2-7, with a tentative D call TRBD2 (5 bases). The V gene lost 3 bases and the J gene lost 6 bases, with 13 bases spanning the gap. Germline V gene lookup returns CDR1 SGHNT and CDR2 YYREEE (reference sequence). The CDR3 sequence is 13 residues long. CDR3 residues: CASSSGLEGEQYF. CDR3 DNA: TGTGCCAGCAGCTCGGGATTAGAAGGCGAGCAGTACTTC.

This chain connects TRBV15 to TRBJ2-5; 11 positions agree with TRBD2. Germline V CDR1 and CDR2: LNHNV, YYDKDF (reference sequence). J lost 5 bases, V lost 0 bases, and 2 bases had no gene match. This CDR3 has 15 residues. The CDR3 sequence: CATSREASGRETQYF. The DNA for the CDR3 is TGTGCCACCAGCAGAGAGGCTAGCGGGAGGGAGACCCAGTACTTC.

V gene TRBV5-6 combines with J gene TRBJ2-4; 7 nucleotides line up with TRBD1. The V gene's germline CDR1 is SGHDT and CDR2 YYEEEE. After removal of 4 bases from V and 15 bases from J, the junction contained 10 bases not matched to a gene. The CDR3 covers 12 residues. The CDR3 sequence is CASSLSDRVPYF. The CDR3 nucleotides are TGTGCCAGCAGCCTCTCTGACAGGGTGCCGTACTTC.

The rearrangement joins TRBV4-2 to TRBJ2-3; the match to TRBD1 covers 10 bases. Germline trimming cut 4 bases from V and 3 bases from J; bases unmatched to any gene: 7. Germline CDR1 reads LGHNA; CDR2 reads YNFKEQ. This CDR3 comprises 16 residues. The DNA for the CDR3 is TGTGCCAGCAGCCCTTATCCGGGACAGGGGACAGATACGCAGTATTTT. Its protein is CASSPYPGQGTDTQYF.

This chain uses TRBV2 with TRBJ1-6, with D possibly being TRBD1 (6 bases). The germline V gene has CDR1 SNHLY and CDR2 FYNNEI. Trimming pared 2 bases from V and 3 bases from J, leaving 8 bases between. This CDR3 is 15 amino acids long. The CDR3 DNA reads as TGTGCCAGCAGTGAACACAGGGACTATAATTCACCCCTCCACTTT. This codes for CASSEHRDYNSPLHF.

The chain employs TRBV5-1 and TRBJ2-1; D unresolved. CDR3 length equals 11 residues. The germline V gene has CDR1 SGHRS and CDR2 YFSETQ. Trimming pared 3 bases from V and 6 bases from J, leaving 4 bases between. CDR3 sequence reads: CASSSSNEQFF. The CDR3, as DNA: TGCGCCAGCAGCTCTAGCAATGAGCAGTTCTTC.

CDR3 nucleotide sequence: TGTGCCAGCAGTTTAGCGGGACGGATTGACAATGAGCAGTTCTTC. Translating it yields CASSLAGRIDNEQFF. The chain joins TRBV28 to TRBJ2-1, with D maybe TRBD2 (6 bases). The V and J ends lost 2 bases and 5 bases respectively, with 13 bases between them. The CDR3 runs 15 residues. From germline, CDR1 is MDHEN and CDR2 SYDVKM.

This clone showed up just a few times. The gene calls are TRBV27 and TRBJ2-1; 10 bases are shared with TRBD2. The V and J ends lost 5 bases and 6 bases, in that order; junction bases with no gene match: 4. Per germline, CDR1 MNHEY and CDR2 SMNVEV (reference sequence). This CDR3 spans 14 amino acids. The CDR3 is CASSLAGAFNEQFF. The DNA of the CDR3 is TGTGCCAGCAGTCTAGCGGGGGCCTTCAATGAGCAGTTCTTC.

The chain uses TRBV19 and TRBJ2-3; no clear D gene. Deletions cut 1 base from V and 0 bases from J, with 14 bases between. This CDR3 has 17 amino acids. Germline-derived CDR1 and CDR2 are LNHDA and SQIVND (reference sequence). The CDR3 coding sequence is TGTGCCAGTAGTATAGTCGTCCAGGCTTCTAGCACAGATACGCAGTATTTT. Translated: CASSIVVQASSTDTQYF.

The CDR3 protein is CASSENRGQETQYF. CDR3 sequence (DNA): TGTGCCAGCAGCGAGAACAGGGGCCAAGAGACCCAGTACTTC. The genes are TRBV9 and TRBJ2-5, with 7 bases matching TRBD1. CDR1 is SGDLS, CDR2 YYNGEE, per germline. The CDR3 extends over 14 amino acids. V gave up 3 bases and J gave up 1 base; unmatched junction bases: 3.

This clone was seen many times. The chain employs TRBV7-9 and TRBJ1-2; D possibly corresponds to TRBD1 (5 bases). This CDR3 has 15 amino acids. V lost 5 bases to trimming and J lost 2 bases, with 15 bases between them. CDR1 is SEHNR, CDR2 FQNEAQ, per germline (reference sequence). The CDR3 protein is CASSASNRKNYGYTF. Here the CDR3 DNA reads TGTGCCAGCAGCGCCTCAAACAGGAAGAACTATGGCTACACCTTC.